These 17 T cell receptor beta chains originate from one sample sequenced in a study of blood T cells in healthy people across ages. With a J-beta primer mix and a sample-barcoded 5' primer, a second PCR ran roughly 6 to 12 cycles. TCRdb used MiXCR to reprocess the 5' RACE reads, holding one entry per CDR3 protein. The sample consists of roughly 800,000 distinct CDR3 sequences, roughly 60% of them appearing once. Sequenced input: blood. The receptors come from a man aged 25 to 45 in good health.

The chain couples TRBV29-1 to TRBJ2-1; TRBD1 agrees at 8 bases. The CDR3 runs 15 residues. Germline CDR1 SQVTM, CDR2 ANQGSEA. Trimming cost V 4 bases and J 3 bases; bases outside gene matches: 8. The CDR3 DNA reads TGCAGCGTTGCAGGGGGCGGGACATTCTACAATGAGCAGTTCTTC. It codes for CSVAGGGTFYNEQFF.

This chain links TRBV7-2 with TRBJ2-7, with 7 nucleotides matching TRBD2. There are 15 residues in the CDR3. The V and J ends lost 1 base and 3 bases, in that order; junction bases with no gene match: 6. Germline V gene lookup returns CDR1 SGHTA and CDR2 FQGNSA. The CDR3 here is CASSLVWASGYEQYF. CDR3 sequence (DNA): TGTGCCAGCAGCTTAGTGTGGGCTAGCGGCTACGAGCAGTACTTC.

The V and J genes are TRBV20-1 and TRBJ2-3; D is possibly TRBD1 (6 bases). Germline CDR1 reads DFQATT; CDR2 reads SNEGSKA (reference sequence). There are 15 residues in the CDR3. Deletions cut 5 bases from V and 2 bases from J, with 17 bases between. Written as DNA, the CDR3 is TGCAGTGCTGAACGCCGACAGGCCTTCACAGATACGCAGTATTTT. Its translation is CSAERRQAFTDTQYF.

A few counts support this clonotype. Here the CDR3 reads CASSWTGTGLTREQYF. CDR3 sequence (DNA): TGTGCCAGCAGCTGGACGGGGACAGGTCTTACTCGGGAGCAGTACTTC. The chain carries TRBV7-2 and TRBJ2-4; 8 bases align to TRBD1. Germline assignment: CDR1 SGHTA and CDR2 FQGNSA. This CDR3 is built from 16 residues. With V trimmed by 4 bases and J by 13 bases, 18 bases remained unmatched.

V usage is TRBV4-3 and J usage is TRBJ2-1; D is possibly TRBD1 (6 bases). V was shortened by 2 bases and J by 10 bases, with 18 bases between the two germline ends. Germline-derived CDR1 and CDR2 are LGHNA and YSLEER. This CDR3 contains 15 residues. DNA for the CDR3: TGCGCCAGCAGCCAACTCCTACAGGGAGAAGGGGAGCAGTTCTTC. Translation gives CASSQLLQGEGEQFF.

The chain combines TRBV7-6 with TRBJ2-1, with 8 positions matching TRBD1. CDR3 length: 16 amino acids. In germline, CDR1 is SGHVS, CDR2 FNYEAQ. Trimming at V came to 5 bases and at J to 0 bases, leaving 6 bases not matched to a gene. CDR3 region: CASSLQQGGSYNEQFF. CDR3 DNA: TGTGCCAGCAGCCTACAACAGGGGGGCTCCTACAATGAGCAGTTCTTC.

In its sample, this clonotype was seen once. The chain links TRBV7-9 to TRBJ2-7, with D possibly TRBD1 on 6 matching bases. The ends were cut back, 0 bases at V and 4 bases at J, with 7 bases in the middle. Germline CDR1 is SEHNR and CDR2 is FQNEAQ (reference sequence). This CDR3 has 13 amino acids. As DNA, the CDR3 is TGTGCCAGCAGCTTAGCCGGACAGTACGAGCAGTACTTC. Its protein product is CASSLAGQYEQYF. Together with reference TRBV7-9 and TRBJ2-7, the CDR3 gives the full variable domain: DTGVSQNPRHKITKRGQNVTFRCDPISEHNRLYWYRQTLGQGPEFLTYFQNEAQLEKSRLLSDRFSAERPKGSFSTLEIQRTEQGDSAMYLCASSLAGQYEQYFGPGTRLTVT.

This clonotype has just a few counts. J is TRBJ2-5 and V is TRBV20-1, with D uncertain. This CDR3 comprises 12 residues. Germline lookup yields CDR1 DFQATT and CDR2 SNEGSKA (reference sequence). V was cut by 2 bases and J by 1 base, with 5 bases left in between. The CDR3 here is CSARIGQETQYF. The CDR3 DNA sequence: TGCAGTGCTAGAATAGGCCAAGAGACCCAGTACTTC.

The chain has TRBV29-1 and TRBJ2-6; weak D call: TRBD2 (5 bases). Trimming pared 6 bases from V and 2 bases from J, leaving 11 bases between. The V gene's germline CDR1 is SQVTM and CDR2 ANQGSEA. This CDR3 is built from 14 residues. This CDR3 reads CSVSEGTGANVLTF. The CDR3 bases are TGCAGCGTCTCCGAGGGTACTGGGGCCAACGTCCTGACTTTC.

This chain links TRBV4-2 with TRBJ2-3; the D gene is possibly TRBD1 (6 bases). The CDR3 consists of 13 residues. V was cut by 0 bases and J by 5 bases, with 6 bases left in between. Germline lookup yields CDR1 LGHNA and CDR2 YNFKEQ. The CDR3 nucleotides read TGTGCCAGCAGCCAAGAACAGGGAGATACGCAGTATTTT. Encoded protein: CASSQEQGDTQYF.

This sequence joins TRBV20-1 and TRBJ1-5; perhaps TRBD1 as D (6 bases). Germline-derived CDR1 and CDR2 are DFQATT and SNEGSKA (reference sequence). The CDR3 is made up of 15 amino acids. Trimming took 3 bases from V and 5 from J, leaving 17 bases between them. Written as DNA, the CDR3 is TGCAGTGCTAGGCGGTTCGGGGGCGGCGATCAGCCCCAGCATTTT. Translating it yields CSARRFGGGDQPQHF.

This CDR3 reads CASSYLWAGGPNEQFF. In DNA form, the CDR3 reads TGTGCCAGCAGCTATCTATGGGCGGGGGGGCCCAATGAGCAGTTCTTC. The chain couples TRBV11-2 to TRBJ2-1, with 9 bases matching TRBD2. CDR3 length equals 16 residues. The ends lost 4 bases at V and 6 bases at J; junction bases unmatched: 10. CDR1 is SGHAT, CDR2 FQNNGV, per germline.

V usage is TRBV6-6 and J usage is TRBJ1-1, with D perhaps TRBD1 (5 bases). Germline values: CDR1 MNHNY, CDR2 SVGAGI (reference sequence). V gave up 0 bases and J gave up 4 bases, with 9 bases separating them. The CDR3 has 14 residues. The CDR3 reads CASSYSGESTEAFF. The CDR3 DNA reads TGTGCCAGCAGTTACTCGGGGGAAAGCACTGAAGCTTTCTTT.

As for this clonotype: The junction differs from germline at one of its ends, possibly a read error. The J gene is TRBJ1-2, the V gene TRBV18; possible D gene TRBD1, 6 bases. CDR1 and CDR2 from the germline V gene are KGHSH and LQKENI. The CDR3 extends over 14 amino acids. CDR3 loop: CASSPRDTNYDYTF. The CDR3 nucleotides read TGTGCCAGCTCACCCCGGGACACTAACTATGACTACACCTTC.

The V and J genes are TRBV7-6 and TRBJ1-6; the D is unclear. The germline gives CDR1 SGHVS, CDR2 FNYEAQ. V was trimmed by 2 bases and J by 0 bases, leaving 5 bases between them. The CDR3 extends over 15 amino acids. CDR3 in amino acids: CASSLTYSYNSPLHF. CDR3 coding DNA: TGTGCCAGCAGCTTAACGTACTCCTATAATTCACCCCTCCACTTT.

This chain connects TRBV27 to TRBJ1-5, with TRBD1 as a possible D gene (6 bases). There are 16 residues in the CDR3. The germline V gene has CDR1 MNHEY and CDR2 SMNVEV (reference sequence). V shed 6 bases and J shed 2 bases, with 17 bases lying between them. The CDR3 DNA reads TGTGCCAGCAGCCAAAACAGGGCAACTGGCAATCAGCCCCAGCATTTT. It is translated as CASSQNRATGNQPQHF.

A few counts support this clonotype. The chain employs TRBV15 and TRBJ1-4; D is uncertain. The CDR3 loop spans 16 amino acids. Germline-derived CDR1 and CDR2 are LNHNV and YYDKDF (reference sequence). V dropped 0 bases and J dropped 3 bases, with 11 bases sitting between them. For the CDR3, the DNA is TGTGCCACCAGCAGAGATATACTAGCTGCTAATGAAAAACTGTTTTTT. This codes for CATSRDILAANEKLFF. Using reference TRBV15 and TRBJ1-4 for the parts outside the CDR3, the full variable domain is DAMVIQNPRYQVTQFGKPVTLSCSQTLNHNVMYWYQQKSSQAPKLLFHYYDKDFNNEADTPDNFQSRRPNTSFCFLDIRSPGLGDTAMYLCATSRDILAANEKLFFGSGTQLSVL.